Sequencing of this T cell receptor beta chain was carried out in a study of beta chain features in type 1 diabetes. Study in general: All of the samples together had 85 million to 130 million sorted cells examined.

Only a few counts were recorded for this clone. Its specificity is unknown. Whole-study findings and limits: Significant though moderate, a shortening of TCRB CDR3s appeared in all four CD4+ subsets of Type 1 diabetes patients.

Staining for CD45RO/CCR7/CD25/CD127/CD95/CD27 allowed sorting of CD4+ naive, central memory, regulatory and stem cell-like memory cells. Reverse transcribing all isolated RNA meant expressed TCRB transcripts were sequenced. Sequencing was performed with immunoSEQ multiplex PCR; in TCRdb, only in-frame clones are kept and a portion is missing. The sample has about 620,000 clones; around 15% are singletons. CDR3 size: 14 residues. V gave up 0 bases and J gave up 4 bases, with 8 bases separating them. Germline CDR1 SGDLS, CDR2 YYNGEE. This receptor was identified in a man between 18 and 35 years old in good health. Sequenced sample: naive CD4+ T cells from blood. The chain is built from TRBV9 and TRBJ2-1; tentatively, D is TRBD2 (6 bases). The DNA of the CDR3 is TGTGCCAGCAGCGTAGTGGGAGGTTACAATGAGCAGTTCTTC. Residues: CASSVVGGYNEQFF. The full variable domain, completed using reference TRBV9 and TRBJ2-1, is DSGVTQTPKHLITATGQRVTLRCSPRSGDLSVYWYQQSLDQGLQFLIQYYNGEERAKGNILERFSAQQFPDLHSELNLSSLELGDSALYFCASSVVGGYNEQFFGPGTRLTVL.